Following are 14 T cell receptor beta chains from one sample sequenced in a study of cytomegalovirus exposure and HLA in healthy donors. This PCR relied on a set of 60 Vbeta primers and 13 Jbeta primers. The data were produced by immunoSEQ multiplex PCR, yet TCRdb's version contains in-frame clones alone and is incomplete. The sample lists roughly 150,000 clones; less than 85% were seen once. What was sequenced was PBMCs. The source is a woman aged 60 to 75 in good health and CMV-seropositive.

The gene calls are TRBV7-2 and TRBJ1-2; D possibly corresponds to TRBD1 (5 bases). The germline V and J ends were trimmed by 3 bases and 5 bases, with 7 bases remaining between them. This CDR3 comprises 12 residues. Germline assignment: CDR1 SGHTA and CDR2 FQGNSA. CDR3 nucleotides: TGTGCCAGCAGCTTCCGACAGTATGGCTACACCTTC. Translated: CASSFRQYGYTF.

The chain carries TRBV5-4 and TRBJ1-1, with a tentative D call TRBD1 (5 bases). The CDR3 extends over 15 amino acids. The V end was cut by 4 bases, the J end by 2 bases, with 15 bases between. Looked up from germline, CDR1 is SGHNT and CDR2 is YYREEE (reference sequence). The CDR3 region is CASSPRRTLNTEAFF. The CDR3, as DNA: TGTGCCAGCAGCCCCCGTAGGACATTAAACACTGAAGCTTTCTTT.

The chain links TRBV6-1 to TRBJ2-7; 7 bases match TRBD1. The CDR3 consists of 14 residues. The V gene end was trimmed by 7 bases and the J gene end by 6 bases; junction bases not matched to a gene: 12. Germline loops: CDR1 MNHNS, CDR2 SASEGT. The CDR3 is CASTLTGTAGEQYF. The CDR3 coding sequence is TGTGCCAGCACTCTTACAGGGACAGCCGGCGAGCAGTACTTC.

This clone was recorded only once. The genes are TRBV18 and TRBJ1-6; weak D call: TRBD1 (6 bases). Germline lookup yields CDR1 KGHSH and CDR2 LQKENI. The CDR3 contains 14 residues. The V end lost 4 bases, the J end lost 8 bases, and 12 bases lay between the germline ends. DNA of the CDR3: TGTGCCAGCTCACGGGACCCAGGGGATTCACCCCTCCACTTT. It specifies CASSRDPGDSPLHF. The full variable domain, rest sourced from reference TRBV18 and TRBJ1-6, is NAGVMQNPRHLVRRRGQEARLRCSPMKGHSHVYWYRQLPEEGLKFMVYLQKENIIDESGMPKERFSAEFPKEGPSILRIQQVVRGDSAAYFCASSRDPGDSPLHFGNGTRLTVT.

This clone came up once. The chain couples TRBV18 to TRBJ2-1; 8 bases match TRBD2. Germline V lookup: CDR1 KGHSH, CDR2 LQKENI. This CDR3 region has 14 residues. V was clipped by 8 bases and J by 8 bases; unmatched bases: 11. The CDR3 spells CASQESGSGDEQFF. The CDR3 region has the DNA TGTGCCAGCCAAGAAAGCGGGAGCGGGGATGAGCAGTTCTTC.

DNA of the CDR3: TGTGCCAGAAGCTTAGGGATAGATCAGGGGAACACTGAAGCTTTCTTT. Translated, it gives CARSLGIDQGNTEAFF. The chain employs TRBV7-5 and TRBJ1-1; the table assigns TRBD1, which was not confirmed against the DNA. TRBV7-5 corresponds to a pseudogene. The CDR3 has 16 amino acids.

The chain couples TRBV28 to TRBJ2-7; 14 nucleotides agree with TRBD2. The V segment lost 3 bases and the J segment 4 bases; nucleotides outside the gene matches: 2. The CDR3 has 15 residues. The V gene's germline CDR1 is MDHEN and CDR2 SYDVKM. CDR3 DNA sequence: TGTGCCAGCAGTTTGGGGACTAGCGGGAGTTACGAGCAGTACTTC. Translating it yields CASSLGTSGSYEQYF.

The chain uses TRBV5-4 and TRBJ1-2; 10 bases are a match to TRBD1. V gave up 7 bases and J gave up 3 bases; unmatched junction bases: 3. This CDR3 has 13 amino acids. Germline V gives CDR1 SGHNT, CDR2 YYREEE (reference sequence). This CDR3 is CASGGTGDYGYTF. The DNA for the CDR3 is TGTGCCAGCGGGGGGACAGGGGACTATGGCTACACCTTC.

V is TRBV19 and J is TRBJ1-1; D unresolved. Trimming took 3 bases from V and 8 from J, leaving 16 bases between them. The CDR3 is 14 amino acids. Germline loops: CDR1 LNHDA, CDR2 SQIVND (reference sequence). The CDR3 nucleotides are TGTGCCAGTAGTATCGTAGATCGGCGGGGAGAAGCTTTCTTT. Translated, it gives CASSIVDRRGEAFF.

This sequence joins TRBV5-4 and TRBJ2-2; a possible D gene is TRBD1 (6 bases). Between the trimmed V and J ends, which lost 0 bases and 5 bases, there was a span of 11 bases. The CDR3 totals 15 residues. Germline V CDR1 and CDR2: SGHNT, YYREEE (reference sequence). The CDR3 loop reads CASSLDTGLTGELFF. In DNA, the CDR3 is TGTGCCAGCAGCTTGGACACAGGGTTAACCGGGGAGCTGTTTTTT.

The rearrangement links TRBV2 to TRBJ1-5; weak D call: TRBD1 (6 bases). The CDR3 runs 14 residues. V dropped 6 bases and J dropped 11 bases, with 20 bases sitting between them. Per germline, CDR1 SNHLY and CDR2 FYNNEI. The CDR3 coding sequence is TGTGCCAGCAGAACAGGCAGGGGTTCGGGGACCCAGCATTTT. This sequence encodes CASRTGRGSGTQHF.

J is TRBJ2-5 and V is TRBV5-1, with 7 bases lining up with TRBD1. Trimming removed 4 bases from V and 5 bases from J; junction bases left unmatched: 11. There are 15 residues in the CDR3. Germline V gene data show CDR1 as SGHRS and CDR2 as YFSETQ. The CDR3 nucleotides are TGCGCCAGCAGCCGATGGACAGGCCGAGGGGAGACCCAGTACTTC. The encoded protein is CASSRWTGRGETQYF.

The V call is TRBV30, the J call TRBJ1-2, with 9 bases lining up with TRBD1. The CDR3 loop spans 14 amino acids. Per germline, CDR1 GTSNPN and CDR2 SVGIG (reference sequence). V gave up 5 bases and J gave up 4 bases; unmatched junction bases: 8. DNA for the CDR3: TGTGCCTGGGGCCGGACAGGGGTGTCCTATGGCTACACCTTC. Its translation: CAWGRTGVSYGYTF.

V and J are TRBV28 and TRBJ2-6; 7 bases map to TRBD2. Germline assignment: CDR1 MDHEN and CDR2 SYDVKM. Trimming took 5 bases from V and 2 from J; bases not matched to a gene: 3. The CDR3 covers 15 residues. CDR3 residues: CASSRGETGANVLTF. In DNA form, the CDR3 reads TGTGCCAGCAGTCGGGGGGAAACTGGGGCCAACGTCCTGACTTTC.